These T cell receptor beta chains were read from a single sample in a study of technical replicates of blood from a few donors. Sequencing was performed with immunoSEQ multiplex PCR; in TCRdb, only in-frame clones are kept and a portion is missing. The sample yields about 88,000 clones, roughly 92% seen once. The specimen sequenced was T cells isolated from PBMCs. The receptors were sampled from a human donor in good health. Both conserved end residues are part of each CDR3. The D gene is left open where the match is weak.

>NA|TRBV6-5|TRBJ1-1
CASSLQMNTEAFF
>NA|TRBV19|TRBJ1-1
CASSTREGHTEAFF
>NA|TRBV29-1|TRBJ1-1
CSVDDRRQTVAEAFF
>NA|TRBV7-2|TRBJ1-6
CASSLSLSSYNSPLHF
>NA|TRBV2|TRBJ2-7
CASRRRGSYEQYF
>NA|TRBV7-8|TRBJ1-4
CASSLDLADATNEKLFF
>NA|TRBV6-1|TRBJ2-7
CASSEVVGRDTYEQYF
>NA|TRBV9|TRBJ1-1
CASSVVGESMNTEAFF
>NA|TRBV18|TRBJ2-3
CASSTNPGTRFTDTQYF
>TRBD2|TRBV9|TRBJ2-1
CASNPGTRGNEQFF
>TRBD1|TRBV19|TRBJ1-1
CASGPGTGGLHTEAFF
>TRBD1|TRBV6-6|TRBJ2-7
CASSNTDRLPYEQYF
>NA|TRBV2|TRBJ1-5
CASSGRGYSNQPQHF
>TRBD2|TRBV2|TRBJ2-1
CASQAGGSYNEQFF
>TRBD2|TRBV5-4|TRBJ2-3
CASSPGGLAGPTDTQYF
>NA|TRBV20-1|TRBJ2-7
CSARQGYEQYF
>TRBD1|TRBV28|TRBJ1-2
CASSLSARGRKKISNYGYTF
>NA|TRBV10-3|TRBJ2-1
CAIGFRRTDKTNNEQFF
>NA|TRBV7-9|TRBJ1-2
CASSLGYERNGYTF
>TRBD1|TRBV7-8|TRBJ1-4
CASSLLTGVNEKLFF
>NA|TRBV10-2|TRBJ2-7
CASSDLLSNSYEQYF
>NA|TRBV27|TRBJ2-3
CASSSVGTGDTQYF
>NA|TRBV6-1|TRBJ2-7
CASSEALGAHAGPIEQYF
>TRBD1|TRBV5-4|TRBJ2-1
CASSLGSGTGGGDEQFF
>TRBD2|TRBV10-2|TRBJ2-7
CASSDPGGRPSYEQYF
>TRBD2|TRBV6-6|TRBJ2-1
CASSNQGLAGNEQFF
>TRBD1|TRBV9|TRBJ2-2
CASSTYRGTGELFF
>NA|TRBV6-5|TRBJ1-2
CASSHSLSYGYTF
>NA|TRBV10-3|TRBJ2-2
CAISEWASSAAGELFF
>NA|TRBV6-5|TRBJ2-7
CASSRDTQSSYEQYF
>NA|TRBV5-6|TRBJ2-3
CASSPSGRGTQYF
>NA|TRBV2|TRBJ2-7
CASSEGSWSFEQYF
>NA|TRBV6-6|TRBJ1-2
CASSYDRMGAPGYTF
>NA|TRBV19|TRBJ1-1
CASTSTEMNTEAFF
>NA|TRBV30|TRBJ1-4
CAWSVPGTNEKLFF
>TRBD2|TRBV7-7|TRBJ2-5
CASRPGLDSETQYF
>TRBD1|TRBV5-4|TRBJ2-3
CASSFAGGRTDTQYF
>NA|TRBV18|TRBJ2-3
CASSPLGAPMDTQYF
>TRBD1|TRBV28|TRBJ2-2
CASYRDRAVPGELFF
>NA|TRBV7-8|TRBJ1-1
CASSSDTLNTEAFF
>TRBD1|TRBV6-1|TRBJ1-6
CASSEAGGGRIRYPLHF
>TRBD2|TRBV27|TRBJ2-3
CASSWLAGGTDTQYF
>TRBD1|TRBV28|TRBJ1-2
CASSLEFQGVRTNYGYTF
>NA|TRBV2|TRBJ2-2
CASNWQGEDTGELFF
>TRBD2|TRBV11-1|TRBJ2-1
CASSRISGGSNEQFF
>NA|TRBV5-5|TRBJ2-7
CASSSVQDPAYEQYF
>NA|TRBV11-2|TRBJ1-3
CASSPRGSHSGNTIYF